A selection of T cell receptor beta chains follows, all from one sample in a study of CXCR3-negative and CXCR3-positive naive CD8 T cells. Following a re-call of the 5' RACE reads, TCRdb has one entry per CDR3 protein and lacks DNA. This sample's table has roughly 100,000 distinct CDR3 sequences. The sample taken for sequencing was naive CXCR3+ CD8+ T cells from blood. These TCRs come from a human donor in good health. Some clones in this sample may be carry-over from other donors' samples. CDR3s include the opening cysteine and the closing phenylalanine or tryptophan. The order of the fields is CDR3 length, J gene, V gene, CDR3 protein.

len: 17; j_gene: TRBJ2-1; v_gene: TRBV9; CDR3aa: CASSERLAGGGYNEQFF
len: 14; j_gene: TRBJ2-7; v_gene: TRBV7-9; CDR3aa: CASSDIEGWDEQYF
len: 13; j_gene: TRBJ2-7; v_gene: TRBV14; CDR3aa: CASSFHEYFEQYF
len: 16; j_gene: TRBJ1-4; v_gene: TRBV25-1; CDR3aa: CASSEFFQGANEKLFF
len: 13; j_gene: TRBJ1-1; v_gene: TRBV9; CDR3aa: CASSVDMNTEAFF
len: 18; j_gene: TRBJ1-1; v_gene: TRBV27; CDR3aa: CASSSHPREDRVWTEAFF
len: 15; j_gene: TRBJ2-5; v_gene: TRBV29-1; CDR3aa: CSVEPPGQGQETQYF
len: 15; j_gene: TRBJ1-1; v_gene: TRBV15; CDR3aa: CATSRGETGATEAFF
len: 14; j_gene: TRBJ2-1; v_gene: TRBV29-1; CDR3aa: CSVVRAWVYNEQFF
len: 14; j_gene: TRBJ2-1; v_gene: TRBV27; CDR3aa: CASGKRPPDNEQFF
len: 17; j_gene: TRBJ2-7; v_gene: TRBV4-3; CDR3aa: CASSQAWSGLQSYEQYF
len: 14; j_gene: TRBJ2-7; v_gene: TRBV29-1; CDR3aa: CSVEDQWTGYEQYF
len: 17; j_gene: TRBJ1-2; v_gene: TRBV27; CDR3aa: CASSPLLFGGGDYGYTF
len: 15; j_gene: TRBJ2-1; v_gene: TRBV4-2; CDR3aa: CASSQIGEGANEQFF
len: 15; j_gene: TRBJ2-3; v_gene: TRBV28; CDR3aa: CASSSGTPNTDTQYF
len: 13; j_gene: TRBJ2-5; v_gene: TRBV4-1; CDR3aa: CASSQDWEETQYF
len: 15; j_gene: TRBJ2-7; v_gene: TRBV5-1; CDR3aa: CASSEAIAPGSEQYF
len: 12; j_gene: TRBJ1-1; v_gene: TRBV30; CDR3aa: CAWSVGGTEAFF
len: 13; j_gene: TRBJ2-7; v_gene: TRBV7-9; CDR3aa: CASSPTGSHEQYF
len: 13; j_gene: TRBJ1-1; v_gene: TRBV30; CDR3aa: CAWSLQGNTEAFF
len: 15; j_gene: TRBJ2-4; v_gene: TRBV29-1; CDR3aa: CSVKGTGRDNSIQYF
len: 15; j_gene: TRBJ1-3; v_gene: TRBV20-1; CDR3aa: CSARDLAEPRNTIYF
len: 11; j_gene: TRBJ2-1; v_gene: TRBV29-1; CDR3aa: CRVPSYNEQFF
len: 17; j_gene: TRBJ1-2; v_gene: TRBV12-3/TRBV12-4; CDR3aa: CASSLSGQGERIYGYTF